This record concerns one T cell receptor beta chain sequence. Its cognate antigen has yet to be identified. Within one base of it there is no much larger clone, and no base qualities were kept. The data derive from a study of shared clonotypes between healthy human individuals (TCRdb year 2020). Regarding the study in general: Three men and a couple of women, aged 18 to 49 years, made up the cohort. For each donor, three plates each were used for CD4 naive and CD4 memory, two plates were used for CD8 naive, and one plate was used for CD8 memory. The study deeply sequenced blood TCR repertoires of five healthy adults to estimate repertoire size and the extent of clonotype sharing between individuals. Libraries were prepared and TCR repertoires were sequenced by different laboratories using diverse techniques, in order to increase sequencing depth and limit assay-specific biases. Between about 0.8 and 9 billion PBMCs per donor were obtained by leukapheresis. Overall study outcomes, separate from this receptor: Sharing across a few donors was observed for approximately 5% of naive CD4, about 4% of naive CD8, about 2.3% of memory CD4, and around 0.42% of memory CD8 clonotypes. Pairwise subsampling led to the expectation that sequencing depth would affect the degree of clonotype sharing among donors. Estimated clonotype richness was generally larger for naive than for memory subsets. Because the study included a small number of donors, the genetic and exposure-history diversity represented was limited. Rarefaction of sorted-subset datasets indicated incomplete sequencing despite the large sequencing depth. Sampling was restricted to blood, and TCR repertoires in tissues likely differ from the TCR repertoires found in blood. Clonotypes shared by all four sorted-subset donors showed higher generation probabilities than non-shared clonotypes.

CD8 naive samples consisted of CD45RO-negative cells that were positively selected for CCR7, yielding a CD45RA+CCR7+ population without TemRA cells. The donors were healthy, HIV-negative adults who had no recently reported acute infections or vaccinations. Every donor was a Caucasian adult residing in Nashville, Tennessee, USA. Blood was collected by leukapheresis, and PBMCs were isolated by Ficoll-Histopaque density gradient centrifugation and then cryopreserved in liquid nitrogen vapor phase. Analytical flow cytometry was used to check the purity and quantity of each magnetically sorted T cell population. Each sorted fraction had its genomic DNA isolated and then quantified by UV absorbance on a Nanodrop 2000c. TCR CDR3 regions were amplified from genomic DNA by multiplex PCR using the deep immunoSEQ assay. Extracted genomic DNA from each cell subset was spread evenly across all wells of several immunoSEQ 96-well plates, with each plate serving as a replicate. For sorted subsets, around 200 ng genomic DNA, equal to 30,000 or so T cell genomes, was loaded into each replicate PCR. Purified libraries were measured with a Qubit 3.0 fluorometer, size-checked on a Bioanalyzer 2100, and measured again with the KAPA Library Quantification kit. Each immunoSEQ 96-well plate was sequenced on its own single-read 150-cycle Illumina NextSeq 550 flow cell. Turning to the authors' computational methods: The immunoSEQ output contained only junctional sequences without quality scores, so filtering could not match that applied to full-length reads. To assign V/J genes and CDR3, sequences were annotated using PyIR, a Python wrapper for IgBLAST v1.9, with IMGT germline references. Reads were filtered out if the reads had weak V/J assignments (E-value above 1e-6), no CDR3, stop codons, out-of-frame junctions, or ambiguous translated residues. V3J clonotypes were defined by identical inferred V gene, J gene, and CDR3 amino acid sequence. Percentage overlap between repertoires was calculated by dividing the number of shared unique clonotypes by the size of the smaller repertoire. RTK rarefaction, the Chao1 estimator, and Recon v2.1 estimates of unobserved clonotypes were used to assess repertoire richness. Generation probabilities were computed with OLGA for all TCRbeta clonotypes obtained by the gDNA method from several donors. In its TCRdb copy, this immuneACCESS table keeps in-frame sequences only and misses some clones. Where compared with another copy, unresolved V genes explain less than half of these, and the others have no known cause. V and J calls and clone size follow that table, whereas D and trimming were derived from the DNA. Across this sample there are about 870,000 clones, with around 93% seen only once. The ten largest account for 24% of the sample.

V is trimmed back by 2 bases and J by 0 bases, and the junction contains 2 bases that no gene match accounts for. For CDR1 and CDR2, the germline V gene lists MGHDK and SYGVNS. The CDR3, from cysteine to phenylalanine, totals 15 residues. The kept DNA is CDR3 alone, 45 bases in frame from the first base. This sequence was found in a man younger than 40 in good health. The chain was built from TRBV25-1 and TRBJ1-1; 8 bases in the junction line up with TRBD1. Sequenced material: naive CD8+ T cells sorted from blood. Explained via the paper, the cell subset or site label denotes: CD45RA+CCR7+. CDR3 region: CASSEETGVNTEAFF. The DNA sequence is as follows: TGTGCCAGCAGTGAAGAGACAGGGGTGAACACTGAAGCTTTCTTT. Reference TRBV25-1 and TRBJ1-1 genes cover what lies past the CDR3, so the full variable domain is EADIYQTPRYLVIGTGKKITLECSQTMGHDKMYWYQQDPGMELHLIHYSYGVNSTEKGDLSSESTVSRIRTEHFPLTLESARPSHTSQYLCASSEETGVNTEAFFGQGTRLTVV.